This T cell receptor (beta chain) was observed in a study of Tregs in tolerant kidney transplant recipients. Overall study findings and caveats: No direct test of biological reproducibility was done here. Validation in larger populations is needed because few patients were studied.

The junction had 3 bases not matched to a gene; V was cut back by 3 bases and J by 6 bases. Germline CDR1 and CDR2: SQVTM and ANQGSEA. This CDR3 contains 14 residues. CD4+CD25+CD127- Tregs, CD4+CD25- non-Tregs, CD4 and CD8 cells were sorted. Clones were read by immunoSEQ multiplex PCR, and TCRdb kept only the in-frame ones, dropping some. The sample includes 75,000 to 100,000 clones, around nine tenths of them seen just once. As for this clone: Its antigen is as yet unknown.

Sequences were obtained from CD8+ T cells from blood. V usage is TRBV29-1 and J usage is TRBJ2-2; 11 positions agree with TRBD2. This TCR derives from a human donor in good health. The CDR3 here is CSVDLAGGPGELFF. DNA for the CDR3: TGCAGCGTTGATCTAGCGGGAGGACCCGGGGAGCTGTTTTTT.